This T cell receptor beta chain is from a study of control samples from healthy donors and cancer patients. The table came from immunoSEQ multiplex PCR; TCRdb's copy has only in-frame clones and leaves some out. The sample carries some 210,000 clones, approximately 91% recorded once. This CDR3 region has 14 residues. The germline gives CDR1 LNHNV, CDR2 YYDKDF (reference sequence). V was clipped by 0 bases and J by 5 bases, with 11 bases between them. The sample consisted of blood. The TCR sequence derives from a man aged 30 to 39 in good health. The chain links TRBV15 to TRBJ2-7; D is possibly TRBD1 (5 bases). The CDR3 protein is CATSRDLFRDEQYF. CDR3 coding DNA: TGTGCCACCAGCAGAGATCTCTTCAGGGACGAGCAGTACTTC.